These T cell receptor beta chains were read from a single sample in a study of blood T cell repertoires in COVID-19. The method was immunoSEQ multiplex PCR; TCRdb's version includes in-frame clones alone and lacks a portion of them. The sample contains 90,000 to 150,000 clones, 70% to 85% of which appear only once. Sequenced sample: peripheral blood. The receptors originated from a man in his fifties or sixties with acute or convalescent COVID-19. The CDR3 runs from the conserved cysteine through the conserved F or W. Fields, in order: D gene, V gene, clone size, J gene, CDR3 DNA, CDR3 protein. The D gene is left open where the match is weak. Part of the rows lack a size; the others show once, few, many or a class for expanded clones.

d_gene: NA; v_gene: TRBV25-1; abundance: NA; j_gene: TRBJ1-1; CDR3nt: TGTGCCAGCAGTGAATCCGGGTCGGCTTGGACTGAAGCTTTCTTT; CDR3aa: CASSESGSAWTEAFF
d_gene: NA; v_gene: TRBV7-9; abundance: NA; j_gene: TRBJ1-4; CDR3nt: TGTGCCAGCGCCCGGGGGAATGAAAAACTGTTTTTT; CDR3aa: CASARGNEKLFF
d_gene: TRBD1; v_gene: TRBV5-1; abundance: NA; j_gene: TRBJ2-7; CDR3nt: TGCGCCAGCAGCTCCGACAGGGTGGACTCCTACGAGCAGTACTTC; CDR3aa: CASSSDRVDSYEQYF
d_gene: NA; v_gene: TRBV7-7; abundance: NA; j_gene: TRBJ2-7; CDR3nt: TGTGCTAGCAGCCAAGGCACAGGATCCTACGAGCAGTACTTC; CDR3aa: CASSQGTGSYEQYF
d_gene: NA; v_gene: TRBV5-1; abundance: NA; j_gene: TRBJ1-2; CDR3nt: TGCGCCAGCAGCTTGGACCTAGGAGGCTACACCTTC; CDR3aa: CASSLDLGGYTF
d_gene: TRBD1; v_gene: TRBV7-8; abundance: few; j_gene: TRBJ2-7; CDR3nt: TGTGCCAGCAGCTCACGGACAGGCTACGAGCAGTACTTC; CDR3aa: CASSSRTGYEQYF
d_gene: NA; v_gene: TRBV5-1; abundance: NA; j_gene: TRBJ2-3; CDR3nt: TGCGCCGTAGGGGATGGCACAGATACGCAGTATTTT; CDR3aa: CAVGDGTDTQYF
d_gene: NA; v_gene: TRBV4-1; abundance: NA; j_gene: TRBJ1-2; CDR3nt: TGCGCCAGCAGCTCTCCCCCGGCAGGCCCCTACACCTTC; CDR3aa: CASSSPPAGPYTF
d_gene: NA; v_gene: TRBV29-1; abundance: once; j_gene: TRBJ2-1; CDR3nt: TGCAGCGTTGACCGGGACTTCGACAATGAGCAGTTCTTC; CDR3aa: CSVDRDFDNEQFF
d_gene: NA; v_gene: TRBV15; abundance: NA; j_gene: TRBJ2-4; CDR3nt: TGTGCCACCAGCAGAGGGGAAGGCAGGGGCGGAAACATTCAGTACTTC; CDR3aa: CATSRGEGRGGNIQYF
d_gene: NA; v_gene: TRBV6-2/TRBV6-3; abundance: NA; j_gene: TRBJ2-7; CDR3nt: TGTGCCAGCAGTTATACCGGCTACGAGCAGTACTTC; CDR3aa: CASSYTGYEQYF
d_gene: NA; v_gene: TRBV30; abundance: NA; j_gene: TRBJ1-3; CDR3nt: TGTGCCTGGAGTGTACCCCCACAGCGAAACACCATATATTTT; CDR3aa: CAWSVPPQRNTIYF
d_gene: NA; v_gene: TRBV2; abundance: NA; j_gene: TRBJ2-1; CDR3nt: TGTGCCAGCAGCCGTGAGGGGGTTGAGCAGTTCTTC; CDR3aa: CASSREGVEQFF
d_gene: TRBD1; v_gene: TRBV19; abundance: NA; j_gene: TRBJ1-5; CDR3nt: TGTGCCAGTAGTCGACAGGGGAAACATCAGCCCCAGCATTTT; CDR3aa: CASSRQGKHQPQHF
d_gene: TRBD1; v_gene: TRBV7-3; abundance: NA; j_gene: TRBJ2-7; CDR3nt: TGTGCCAGCAGCCTCGACAGGGGATACGAGCAGTACTTC; CDR3aa: CASSLDRGYEQYF
d_gene: NA; v_gene: TRBV5-1; abundance: NA; j_gene: TRBJ1-1; CDR3nt: TGCGCCAGCAGCTTAGGTCCCACAGGGAGCACTGAAGCTTTCTTT; CDR3aa: CASSLGPTGSTEAFF
d_gene: NA; v_gene: TRBV27; abundance: NA; j_gene: TRBJ2-7; CDR3nt: TGTGCCAGCAGTTTAGTCGACAGAACCTACGAGCAGTACTTC; CDR3aa: CASSLVDRTYEQYF
d_gene: TRBD1; v_gene: TRBV2; abundance: NA; j_gene: TRBJ2-1; CDR3nt: TGTGCCAGCAGTGAAAGGACAGGGGCGGTAATTTTTGATAATGAGCAGTTCTTC; CDR3aa: CASSERTGAVIFDNEQFF
d_gene: TRBD2; v_gene: TRBV28; abundance: NA; j_gene: TRBJ2-6; CDR3nt: TGTGCCAGCAGTTCTCTGACTAGCGGGGGACGCTCTGGGGCCAACGTCCTGACTTTC; CDR3aa: CASSSLTSGGRSGANVLTF
d_gene: NA; v_gene: TRBV3-1/TRBV3-2; abundance: NA; j_gene: TRBJ1-2; CDR3nt: TGTGCCAGCAGCCAAGATCATTGGGGCTCCTATGGCTACACCTTC; CDR3aa: CASSQDHWGSYGYTF
d_gene: TRBD2; v_gene: TRBV10-2; abundance: NA; j_gene: TRBJ2-1; CDR3nt: TGCGCCAGCACCGGGGGAGGGAATGAGCAGTTCTTC; CDR3aa: CASTGGGNEQFF
d_gene: TRBD2; v_gene: TRBV4-1; abundance: NA; j_gene: TRBJ2-1; CDR3nt: TGCGCCAGCAGCCAAGCTGGGAGGGGTAATGAGCAGTTCTTC; CDR3aa: CASSQAGRGNEQFF
d_gene: NA; v_gene: TRBV28; abundance: NA; j_gene: TRBJ2-1; CDR3nt: TGTGCCAGCCGGGGGACTGTTTACAATGAGCAGTTCTTC; CDR3aa: CASRGTVYNEQFF
d_gene: NA; v_gene: TRBV2; abundance: NA; j_gene: TRBJ1-1; CDR3nt: TGTGCCAGCAGTTATGGATCAGGGGTGATGAACACTGAAGCTTTCTTT; CDR3aa: CASSYGSGVMNTEAFF
d_gene: TRBD1; v_gene: TRBV19; abundance: few; j_gene: TRBJ1-4; CDR3nt: TGTGCCAGTAGACCGGGACAGCAGCTAACTAATGAAAAACTGTTTTTT; CDR3aa: CASRPGQQLTNEKLFF
d_gene: NA; v_gene: TRBV2; abundance: NA; j_gene: TRBJ1-3; CDR3nt: TGTGCCAGCCAGGCAAGGCTCAGCTCTGGAAACACCATATATTTT; CDR3aa: CASQARLSSGNTIYF
d_gene: NA; v_gene: TRBV7-9; abundance: NA; j_gene: TRBJ2-6; CDR3nt: TGTGCCAGCTCTCCGGGCTCTGGGGCCAACGTCCTGACTTTC; CDR3aa: CASSPGSGANVLTF
d_gene: TRBD1; v_gene: TRBV7-6; abundance: few; j_gene: TRBJ2-7; CDR3nt: TGTGCCAGCAGCGCTTCGTACCGGGACAGGGCCTACGAGCAGTACTTC; CDR3aa: CASSASYRDRAYEQYF
d_gene: NA; v_gene: TRBV2; abundance: many; j_gene: TRBJ2-7; CDR3nt: TGTGCCAGCAAGGACACCTCCTACGAGCAGTACTTC; CDR3aa: CASKDTSYEQYF
d_gene: NA; v_gene: TRBV28; abundance: NA; j_gene: TRBJ2-1; CDR3nt: TGTGCCAGCAGATTGACAGTTTCCCTCTACAATGAGCAGTTCTTC; CDR3aa: CASRLTVSLYNEQFF
d_gene: TRBD1; v_gene: TRBV28; abundance: NA; j_gene: TRBJ2-1; CDR3nt: TGTGCCAGCAGTTTACCAGGGGGCGATGAGCAGTTCTTC; CDR3aa: CASSLPGGDEQFF
d_gene: TRBD1; v_gene: TRBV24-1; abundance: NA; j_gene: TRBJ2-7; CDR3nt: TGTGCCACCAGTGACGGATGGGGAACAGGGGAAGGCGAGCAGTACTTC; CDR3aa: CATSDGWGTGEGEQYF
d_gene: TRBD2; v_gene: TRBV2; abundance: NA; j_gene: TRBJ2-1; CDR3nt: TGTGCCAGCAGCCGCCGAGTAGCGGGAGGGAACGGAAGTGAGCAGTTCTTC; CDR3aa: CASSRRVAGGNGSEQFF
d_gene: NA; v_gene: TRBV29-1; abundance: NA; j_gene: TRBJ1-1; CDR3nt: TGCAGCGTTACTCCTTGGGGGCACGCTGAAGCTTTCTTT; CDR3aa: CSVTPWGHAEAFF
d_gene: NA; v_gene: TRBV20-1; abundance: few; j_gene: TRBJ1-1; CDR3nt: TGCAGTGCTAGTATCGGACCCCGGGAAGCTGAAGCTTTCTTT; CDR3aa: CSASIGPREAEAFF
d_gene: TRBD1; v_gene: TRBV28; abundance: few; j_gene: TRBJ1-5; CDR3nt: TGTGCCAGCAGTCCTCTACTTTTGAACGACAGGGATAGCAATCAGCCCCAGCATTTT; CDR3aa: CASSPLLLNDRDSNQPQHF
d_gene: NA; v_gene: TRBV10-1; abundance: few; j_gene: TRBJ2-2; CDR3nt: TGCGCCAGCAGTGTTCAAACCGGGGAGCTGTTTTTT; CDR3aa: CASSVQTGELFF
d_gene: NA; v_gene: TRBV7-9; abundance: NA; j_gene: TRBJ1-2; CDR3nt: TGTGCCAGCAGCACGGGACTCTCGGGCTACACCTTC; CDR3aa: CASSTGLSGYTF
d_gene: NA; v_gene: TRBV21-1; abundance: NA; j_gene: TRBJ2-1; CDR3nt: TGTGCCAGCAGCAAAGAGGGGGCATACAGCTCCTACAATGAGCAGTTCTTC; CDR3aa: CASSKEGAYSSYNEQFF
d_gene: NA; v_gene: TRBV29-1; abundance: few; j_gene: TRBJ2-7; CDR3nt: TGCAGCGTCGGGGAGAGTGGCAGCTACGAGCAGTACTTC; CDR3aa: CSVGESGSYEQYF
d_gene: TRBD2; v_gene: TRBV27; abundance: NA; j_gene: TRBJ2-1; CDR3nt: TGTGCCAGCAGTCCGGGACTAGCGGGAGTCACGTACAATGAGCAGTTCTTC; CDR3aa: CASSPGLAGVTYNEQFF
d_gene: NA; v_gene: TRBV28; abundance: NA; j_gene: TRBJ1-1; CDR3nt: TGTGCCAGCAGCCTAGTTGGGGGGGTGGACACTGAAGCTTTCTTT; CDR3aa: CASSLVGGVDTEAFF
d_gene: TRBD1; v_gene: TRBV19; abundance: NA; j_gene: TRBJ2-3; CDR3nt: TGTGCCAGTAGTATAGCAACAGGGGTCTACACAGATACGCAGTATTTT; CDR3aa: CASSIATGVYTDTQYF
d_gene: TRBD2; v_gene: TRBV28; abundance: NA; j_gene: TRBJ2-1; CDR3nt: TGTGCCAGCAGTTTAGTTAGCGGGAGTAGTTCCTACAATGAGCAGTTCTTC; CDR3aa: CASSLVSGSSSYNEQFF
d_gene: TRBD2; v_gene: TRBV30; abundance: NA; j_gene: TRBJ2-1; CDR3nt: TGTGCCTGGAGTGTTGGACTAGCGGGGGACAATGAGCAGTTCTTC; CDR3aa: CAWSVGLAGDNEQFF
d_gene: NA; v_gene: TRBV5-5; abundance: NA; j_gene: TRBJ1-5; CDR3nt: TGTGCCAGCAGCGTGTCGACCGGGTCTTCGGCCTTTGGGCCCCAGCATTTT; CDR3aa: CASSVSTGSSAFGPQHF
d_gene: NA; v_gene: TRBV7-9; abundance: NA; j_gene: TRBJ2-2; CDR3nt: TGTGCCAGCAGCTTAGGGTCACTCGGCACCGGGGAGCTGTTTTTT; CDR3aa: CASSLGSLGTGELFF
d_gene: TRBD1; v_gene: TRBV28; abundance: once; j_gene: TRBJ1-1; CDR3nt: TGTGCCAGCAGTACGTTCACAGGGGGCACAACGGTGAACACTGAAGCTTTCTTT; CDR3aa: CASSTFTGGTTVNTEAFF
d_gene: NA; v_gene: TRBV5-6; abundance: once; j_gene: TRBJ1-1; CDR3nt: TGTGCCAGCAGCCGGGGAGGGGGGCTAAAGAACACTGAAGCTTTCTTT; CDR3aa: CASSRGGGLKNTEAFF
d_gene: TRBD2; v_gene: TRBV5-1; abundance: few; j_gene: TRBJ2-3; CDR3nt: TGCGCCAGCAGCTTGGTGGCTAGCGGGGCAGATACGCAGTATTTT; CDR3aa: CASSLVASGADTQYF